The 15 T cell receptor beta chains listed next were all sequenced from one sample in a study of shared clonotypes between healthy human individuals. Measured with immunoSEQ multiplex PCR; TCRdb has only the in-frame clones, and not every one. This repertoire shows roughly 2.2 million clones, around 93% found once; its top ten account for 0.37%. Sequencing was performed on naive CD4+ T cells from PBMCs. Regarding subset: CD45RA+ positively selected. These receptors all come from a young man in good health. Some clones in this sample may be carry-over from other donors' samples.

The chain carries TRBV7-3 and TRBJ1-3; D ambiguous. Germline CDR1 is SGHTA and CDR2 is FQGTGA. There are 13 residues in the CDR3. Trimming left V 5 bases short and J 2 bases short, with 7 bases between. The CDR3 protein is CASSPRPGNTIYF. Here the CDR3 DNA reads TGTGCCAGCAGCCCGAGACCTGGAAACACCATATATTTT.

The chain couples TRBV7-2 to TRBJ2-7, with 9 bases matching TRBD1. The germline gives CDR1 SGHTA, CDR2 FQGNSA. V dropped 5 bases and J dropped 4; count of bases not matched to a gene: 6. The CDR3 spans 14 residues. The CDR3 sequence is CASSQQGAQYEQYF. As DNA, the CDR3 is TGTGCCAGCAGCCAACAGGGGGCGCAGTACGAGCAGTACTTC. The full variable domain, rest sourced from reference TRBV7-2 and TRBJ2-7, is GAGVSQSPSNKVTEKGKDVELRCDPISGHTALYWYRQSLGQGLEFLIYFQGNSAPDKSGLPSDRFSAERTGGSVSTLTIQRTQQEDSAVYLCASSQQGAQYEQYFGPGTRLTVT.

V usage is TRBV25-1 and J usage is TRBJ1-2; D remains ambiguous. Germline V lookup: CDR1 MGHDK, CDR2 SYGVNS. CDR3 size: 14 residues. Deletions cut 1 base from V and 4 bases from J, with 10 bases between. This CDR3 reads CASSESGRPYGYTF. Written as DNA, the CDR3 is TGTGCCAGCAGTGAATCTGGTCGCCCCTATGGCTACACCTTC.

V is TRBV18 and J is TRBJ2-5; D may match TRBD1 or TRBD2 (5 bases each). Germline V gene data show CDR1 as KGHSH and CDR2 as LQKENI. CDR3 length: 13 amino acids. With 3 bases removed from V and 5 bases from J, the gap between germline ends came to 10 bases. This CDR3 is CASSPGADETQYF. The CDR3 DNA sequence: TGTGCCAGCTCACCCGGGGCGGACGAGACCCAGTACTTC. Looking up the rest from reference TRBV18 and TRBJ2-5 gives the full variable domain: NAGVMQNPRHLVRRRGQEARLRCSPMKGHSHVYWYRQLPEEGLKFMVYLQKENIIDESGMPKERFSAEFPKEGPSILRIQQVVRGDSAAYFCASSPGADETQYFGPGTRLLVL.

The rearrangement uses TRBV7-2 and TRBJ2-7; no reliable D call. The CDR3 extends over 15 amino acids. CDR1 is SGHTA and CDR2 is FQGNSA in the germline V gene. Trimming stripped 1 base from V and 2 bases from J, with 12 bases between. The CDR3 DNA is TGTGCCAGCAGCTTAGGATGGACGGCCGCCTACGAGCAGTACTTC. Amino acid sequence: CASSLGWTAAYEQYF.

This chain joins TRBV18 and TRBJ1-4, with D tentatively TRBD1 (5 bases). Trimming pared 6 bases from V and 0 bases from J, leaving 11 bases between. CDR3 length: 15 amino acids. Germline loops: CDR1 KGHSH, CDR2 LQKENI. The CDR3 region has the DNA TGTGCCAGCTCGGAACCGGGGGCAACTAATGAAAAACTGTTTTTT. This codes for CASSEPGATNEKLFF.

The CDR3 region has the DNA TGTGCCAGCAGTTACTCACTAGAGCAGTACTTC. Translating gives CASSYSLEQYF. The chain recombines TRBV6-6 with TRBJ2-7; D remains unclear. V lost 0 bases and J 7 bases, leaving 4 bases between the germline ends. Per germline, CDR1 MNHNY and CDR2 SVGAGI (reference sequence). The CDR3 has 11 residues.

Only a few counts were recorded for this clone. The chain links TRBV6-5 to TRBJ1-1, with D perhaps TRBD1 (6 bases). This CDR3 spans 14 amino acids. Germline-derived CDR1 and CDR2 are MNHEY and SVGAGI. Trimming shortened V by 7 bases and J by 3 bases, and 15 bases separated the two germline ends. In nucleotides, the CDR3 is TGTGCCAGCACTCCTCGGGGGGCATACACTGAAGCTTTCTTT. It is translated as CASTPRGAYTEAFF.

This chain uses TRBV28 with TRBJ1-1; TRBD1 is a possible D gene (5 bases). The ends were cut back, 3 bases at V and 11 bases at J, with 16 bases in the middle. Germline CDR1 is MDHEN and CDR2 is SYDVKM. The CDR3 loop spans 13 amino acids. In DNA form, the CDR3 reads TGTGCCAGCAGTTTCCGAAGAGGGGCCGTTGCTTTCTTT. Translation: CASSFRRGAVAFF.

The chain links TRBV6-5 to TRBJ2-5; D remains unclear. The DNA end is a closer match to TRBJ2-7, so the J assignment may be wrong. CDR1 is MNHEY and CDR2 is SVGAGI in the germline V gene. The CDR3 is 12 amino acids. As DNA, the CDR3 is TGTGCCGTGATGATGGACCTCTACGAGCAGTACTTC. Translated: CAVMMDLYEQYF.

The CDR3 here is CASSIGTAGNTIYF. The CDR3 nucleotides are TGCGCCAGCAGCATAGGGACGGCTGGAAACACCATATATTTT. The rearrangement links TRBV5-1 to TRBJ1-3, with D possibly matching TRBD1 (5 bases). With 4 bases removed from V and 2 bases from J, the gap between germline ends came to 10 bases. The CDR3 has 14 residues. Germline lookup yields CDR1 SGHRS and CDR2 YFSETQ.

V is TRBV28 and J is TRBJ1-2; perhaps TRBD1 as D (5 bases). Per the germline V gene, CDR1 is MDHEN and CDR2 is SYDVKM. This CDR3 contains 14 residues. Trimming pared 1 base from V and 5 bases from J, leaving 11 bases between. CDR3 region: CASSLFGGVYGYTF. CDR3 DNA sequence: TGTGCCAGCAGTTTATTTGGAGGGGTGTATGGCTACACCTTC.

The chain is built from TRBV5-1 and TRBJ2-5; weak D call: TRBD2 (5 bases). Trimming pared 4 bases from V and 2 bases from J, leaving 12 bases between. This CDR3 comprises 14 residues. Germline V gene sequence: CDR1 SGHRS, CDR2 YFSETQ. CDR3 bases: TGCGCCAGCAGCCCCCTCGAGGGACAAGAGACCCAGTACTTC. It translates to CASSPLEGQETQYF.

With regard to this clone: Other DNA variants within this sample encode the same CDR3. The V gene is TRBV11-3, the J gene TRBJ2-2, with 8 bases lining up with TRBD2. Per the germline V gene, CDR1 is SGHNT and CDR2 is YENEEA. After removal of 5 bases from V and 0 bases from J, the junction contained 5 bases not matched to a gene. The CDR3 has 16 residues. The CDR3 is CASSLVAGTNTGELFF. CDR3 DNA: TGTGCCAGCAGCCTCGTAGCGGGAACGAACACCGGGGAGCTGTTTTTT.

The chain links TRBV19 to TRBJ2-7; 11 bases agree with TRBD1. Trimming at V came to 3 bases and at J to 3 bases, leaving 1 base not matched to a gene. Germline CDR1 LNHDA, CDR2 SQIVND (reference sequence). The CDR3 totals 14 residues. DNA of the CDR3: TGTGCCAGTAGTATCGGGACAGGGGGCTACGAGCAGTACTTC. Protein sequence: CASSIGTGGYEQYF.